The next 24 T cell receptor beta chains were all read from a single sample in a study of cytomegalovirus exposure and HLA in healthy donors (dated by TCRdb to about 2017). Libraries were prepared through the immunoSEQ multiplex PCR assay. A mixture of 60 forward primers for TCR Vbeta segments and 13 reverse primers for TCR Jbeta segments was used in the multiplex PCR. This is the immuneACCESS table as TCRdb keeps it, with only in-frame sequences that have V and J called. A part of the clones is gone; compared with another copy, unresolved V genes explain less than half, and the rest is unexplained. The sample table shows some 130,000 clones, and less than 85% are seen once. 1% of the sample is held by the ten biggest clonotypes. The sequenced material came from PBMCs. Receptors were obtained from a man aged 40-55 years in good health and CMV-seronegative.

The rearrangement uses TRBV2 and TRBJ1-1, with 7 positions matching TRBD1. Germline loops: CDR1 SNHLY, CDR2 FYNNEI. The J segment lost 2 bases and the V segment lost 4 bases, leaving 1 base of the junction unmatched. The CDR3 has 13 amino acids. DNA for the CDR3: TGTGCCAGCAGTGGGGACAGAAACACTGAAGCTTTCTTT. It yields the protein CASSGDRNTEAFF.

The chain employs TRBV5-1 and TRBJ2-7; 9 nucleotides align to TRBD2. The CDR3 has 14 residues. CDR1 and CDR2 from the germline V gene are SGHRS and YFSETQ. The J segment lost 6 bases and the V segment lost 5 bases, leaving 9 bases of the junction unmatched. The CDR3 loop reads CASRGSLAGFEQYF. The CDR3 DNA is TGCGCCAGCAGAGGGTCGCTAGCGGGATTCGAGCAGTACTTC.

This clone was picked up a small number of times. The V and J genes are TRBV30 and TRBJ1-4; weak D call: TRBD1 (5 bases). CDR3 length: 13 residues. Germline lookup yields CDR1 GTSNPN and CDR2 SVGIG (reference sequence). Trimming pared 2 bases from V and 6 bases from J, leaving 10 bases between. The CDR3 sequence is CAWSPQVDEKLFF. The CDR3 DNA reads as TGTGCCTGGAGTCCACAGGTCGATGAAAAACTGTTTTTT.

The CDR3 region has the DNA TGTGCCACCCCCACGACGACAGGGTACGGCTACACCTTC. It codes for CATPTTTGYGYTF. This chain links TRBV28 with TRBJ1-2; 7 bases fit TRBD1. Germline V gene data show CDR1 as MDHEN and CDR2 as SYDVKM. The CDR3 length is 13 residues. After removal of 10 bases from V and 8 bases from J, the junction contained 13 bases not matched to a gene.

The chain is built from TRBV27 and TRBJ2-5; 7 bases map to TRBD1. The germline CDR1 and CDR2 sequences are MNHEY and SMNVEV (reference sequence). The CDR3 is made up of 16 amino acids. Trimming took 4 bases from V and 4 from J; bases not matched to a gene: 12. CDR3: CASSYSPSTGRETQYF. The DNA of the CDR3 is TGTGCCAGCAGTTACTCCCCTTCGACAGGGCGAGAGACCCAGTACTTC.

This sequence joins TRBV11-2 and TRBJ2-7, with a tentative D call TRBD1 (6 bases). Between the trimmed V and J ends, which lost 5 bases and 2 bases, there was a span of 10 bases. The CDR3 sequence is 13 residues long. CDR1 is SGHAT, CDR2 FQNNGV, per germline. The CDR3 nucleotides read TGTGCCAGCAGCCCAGGGGCCCCCTACGAGCAGTACTTC. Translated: CASSPGAPYEQYF. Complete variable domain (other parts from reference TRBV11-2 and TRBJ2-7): EAGVAQSPRYKIIEKRQSVAFWCNPISGHATLYWYQQILGQGPKLLIQFQNNGVVDDSQLPKDRFSAERLKGVDSTLKIQPAKLEDSAVYLCASSPGAPYEQYFGPGTRLTVT.

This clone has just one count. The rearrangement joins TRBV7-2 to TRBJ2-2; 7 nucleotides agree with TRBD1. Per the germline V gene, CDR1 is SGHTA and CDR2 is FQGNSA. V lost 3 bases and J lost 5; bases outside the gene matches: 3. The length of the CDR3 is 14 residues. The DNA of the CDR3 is TGTGCCAGCAGCTTCCCAGGGGGAACCGGGGAGCTGTTTTTT. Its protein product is CASSFPGGTGELFF.

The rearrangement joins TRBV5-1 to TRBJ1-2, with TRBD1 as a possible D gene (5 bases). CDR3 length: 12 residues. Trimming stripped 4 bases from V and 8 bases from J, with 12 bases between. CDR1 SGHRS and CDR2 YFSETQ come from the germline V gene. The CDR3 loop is CASSPEGAGYTF. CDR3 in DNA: TGCGCCAGCAGCCCGGAAGGGGCAGGCTACACCTTC.

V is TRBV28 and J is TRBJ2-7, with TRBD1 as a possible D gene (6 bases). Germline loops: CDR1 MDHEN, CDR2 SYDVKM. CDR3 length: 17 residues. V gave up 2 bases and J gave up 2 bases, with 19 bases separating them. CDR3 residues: CASSLPDRFEGPYEQYF. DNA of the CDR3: TGTGCCAGCAGTTTACCGGACAGATTTGAGGGCCCCTACGAGCAGTACTTC.

The DNA for the CDR3 is TGTGCCAGCGCTGGAGCGGGCTACGAGCAGTACTTC. This gives the protein CASAGAGYEQYF. V and J are TRBV25-1 and TRBJ2-7; tentative D call: TRBD2 (6 bases). Germline-derived CDR1 and CDR2 are MGHDK and SYGVNS. V shed 8 bases and J shed 3 bases, with 11 bases lying between them. CDR3 size: 12 residues.

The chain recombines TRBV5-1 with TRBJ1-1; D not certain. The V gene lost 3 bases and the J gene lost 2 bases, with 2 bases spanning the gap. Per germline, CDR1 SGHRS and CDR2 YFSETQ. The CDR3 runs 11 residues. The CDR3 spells CASSSNTEAFF. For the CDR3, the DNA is TGCGCCAGCAGCTCAAACACTGAAGCTTTCTTT. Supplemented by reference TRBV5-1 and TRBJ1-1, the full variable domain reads KAGVTQTPRYLIKTRGQQVTLSCSPISGHRSVSWYQQTPGQGLQFLFEYFSETQRNKGNFPGRFSGRQFSNSRSEMNVSTLELGDSALYLCASSSNTEAFFGQGTRLTVV.

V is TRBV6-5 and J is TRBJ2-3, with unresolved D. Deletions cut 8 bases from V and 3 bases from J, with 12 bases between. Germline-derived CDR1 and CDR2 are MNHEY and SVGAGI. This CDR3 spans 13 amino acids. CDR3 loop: CASRHGLTDTQYF. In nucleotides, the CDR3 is TGTGCCAGCCGACATGGTTTGACAGATACGCAGTATTTT.

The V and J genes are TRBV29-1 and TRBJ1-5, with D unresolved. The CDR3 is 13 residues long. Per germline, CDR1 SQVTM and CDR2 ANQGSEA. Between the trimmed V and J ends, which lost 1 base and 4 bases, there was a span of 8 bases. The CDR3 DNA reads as TGCAGCGTTGAAGTAGGGAGGAATCAGCCCCAGCATTTT. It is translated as CSVEVGRNQPQHF.

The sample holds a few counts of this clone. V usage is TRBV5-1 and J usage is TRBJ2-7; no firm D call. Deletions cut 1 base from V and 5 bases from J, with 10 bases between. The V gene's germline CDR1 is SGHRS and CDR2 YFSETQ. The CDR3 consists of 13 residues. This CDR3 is CASSLFMADEQYF. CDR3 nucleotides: TGCGCCAGCAGCTTGTTTATGGCGGACGAGCAGTACTTC.

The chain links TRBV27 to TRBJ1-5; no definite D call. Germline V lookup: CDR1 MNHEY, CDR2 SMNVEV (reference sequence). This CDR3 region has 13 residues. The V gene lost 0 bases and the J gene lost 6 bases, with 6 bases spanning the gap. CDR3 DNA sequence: TGTGCCAGCAGTTTATCGCCGGGTCAGCCCCAGCATTTT. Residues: CASSLSPGQPQHF.

The CDR3 DNA is TGTGCCAGCAGCGTAGGAGAGTGGGGCTACACCTTC. Protein product: CASSVGEWGYTF. V gene TRBV9 combines with J gene TRBJ1-2; D ambiguous. CDR3 length equals 12 residues. Trimming took off 0 bases at V and 8 bases at J, with 8 bases between the two ends. Germline CDR1 SGDLS, CDR2 YYNGEE.

The DNA of the CDR3 is TGTGCCAGCTCACCAGACAGCGAGGTAACTGAAGCTTTCTTT. Its translation is CASSPDSEVTEAFF. The rearrangement joins TRBV18 to TRBJ1-1, with D tentatively TRBD1 (5 bases). CDR3 size: 14 residues. Trimming pared 2 bases from V and 5 bases from J, leaving 12 bases between. The germline CDR1 and CDR2 sequences are KGHSH and LQKENI.

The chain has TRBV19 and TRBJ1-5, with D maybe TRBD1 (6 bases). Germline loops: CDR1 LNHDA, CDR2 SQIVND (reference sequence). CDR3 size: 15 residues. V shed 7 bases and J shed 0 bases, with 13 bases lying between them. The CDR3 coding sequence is TGTGCCAGTATCACTACAGGGACTAGCAATCAGCCCCAGCATTTT. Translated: CASITTGTSNQPQHF. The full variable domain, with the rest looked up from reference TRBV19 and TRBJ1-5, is DGGITQSPKYLFRKEGQNVTLSCEQNLNHDAMYWYRQDPGQGLRLIYYSQIVNDFQKGDIAEGYSVSREKKESFPLTVTSAQKNPTAFYLCASITTGTSNQPQHFGDGTRLSIL.

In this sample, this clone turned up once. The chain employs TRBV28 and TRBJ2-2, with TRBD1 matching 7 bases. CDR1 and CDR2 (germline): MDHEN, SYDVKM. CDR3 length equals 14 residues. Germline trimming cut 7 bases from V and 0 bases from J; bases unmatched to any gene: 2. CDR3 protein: CASTGTANTGELFF. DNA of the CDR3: TGTGCCAGCACTGGGACAGCGAACACCGGGGAGCTGTTTTTT.

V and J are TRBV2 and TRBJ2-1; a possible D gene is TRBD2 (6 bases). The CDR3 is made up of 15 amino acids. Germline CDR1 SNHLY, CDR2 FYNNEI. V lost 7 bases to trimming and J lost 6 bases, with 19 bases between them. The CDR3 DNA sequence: TGTGCCAGCAAACCGGGGACTGCTGGGTCCAATGAGCAGTTCTTC. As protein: CASKPGTAGSNEQFF.

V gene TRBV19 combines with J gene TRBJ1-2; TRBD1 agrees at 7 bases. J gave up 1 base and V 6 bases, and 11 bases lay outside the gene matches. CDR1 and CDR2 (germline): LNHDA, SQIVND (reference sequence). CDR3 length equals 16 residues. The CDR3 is CASSTGQNTINYGYTF. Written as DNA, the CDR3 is TGTGCCAGTAGCACGGGACAGAATACGATTAACTATGGCTACACCTTC.

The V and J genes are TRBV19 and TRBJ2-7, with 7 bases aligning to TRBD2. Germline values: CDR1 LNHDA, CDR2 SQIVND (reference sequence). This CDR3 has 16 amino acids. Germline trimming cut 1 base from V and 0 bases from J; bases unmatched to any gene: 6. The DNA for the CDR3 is TGTGCCAGTAGTATAGTCCCCGGGGGGAGCTCCTACGAGCAGTACTTC. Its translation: CASSIVPGGSSYEQYF.

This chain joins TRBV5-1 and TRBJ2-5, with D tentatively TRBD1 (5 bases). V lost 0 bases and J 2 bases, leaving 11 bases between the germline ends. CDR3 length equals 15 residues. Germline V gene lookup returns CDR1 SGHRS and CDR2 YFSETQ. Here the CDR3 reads CASSLGQLFQETQYF. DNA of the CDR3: TGCGCCAGCAGCTTGGGACAGTTGTTTCAAGAGACCCAGTACTTC. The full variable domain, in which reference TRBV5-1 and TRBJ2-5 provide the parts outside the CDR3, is KAGVTQTPRYLIKTRGQQVTLSCSPISGHRSVSWYQQTPGQGLQFLFEYFSETQRNKGNFPGRFSGRQFSNSRSEMNVSTLELGDSALYLCASSLGQLFQETQYFGPGTRLLVL.

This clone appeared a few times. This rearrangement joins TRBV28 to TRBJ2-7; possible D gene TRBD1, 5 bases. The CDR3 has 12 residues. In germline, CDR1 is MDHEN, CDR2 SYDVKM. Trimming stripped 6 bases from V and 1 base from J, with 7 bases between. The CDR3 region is CASSQGSYEQYF. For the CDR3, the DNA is TGTGCCAGCAGCCAGGGATCCTACGAGCAGTACTTC. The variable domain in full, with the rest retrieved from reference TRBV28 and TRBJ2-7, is DVKVTQSSRYLVKRTGEKVFLECVQDMDHENMFWYRQDPGLGLRLIYFSYDVKMKEKGDIPEGYSVSREKKERFSLILESASTNQTSMYLCASSQGSYEQYFGPGTRLTVT.